The clone carrying this TCR beta chain was picked up a small number of times. The repertoire was sequenced with immunoSEQ multiplex PCR; TCRdb's copy has only in-frame clones and lacks some. The data hold over 5,000 clones, with about 70% observed a single time. This specimen belongs to a study of OX40 agonist ivuxolimab in advanced cancers. From germline, CDR1 is MNHNY and CDR2 SVGAGI (reference sequence). The CDR3 sequence is 14 residues long. V gave up 4 bases and J gave up 2 bases, with 10 bases separating them. The sequencing here drew on CD4+ or CD8+ T cells sorted from blood, taken in a trial of the OX40 agonist ivuxolimab. The source is an adult with an advanced solid tumor such as melanoma, head and neck, liver or kidney cancer. The chain couples TRBV6-6 to TRBJ2-3; D remains unclear. CDR3 in amino acids: CASSFRLVTDTQYF. CDR3 sequence (DNA): TGTGCCAGCAGTTTCAGACTGGTCACAGATACGCAGTATTTT.